This T cell receptor beta chain originates from a study of post-analysis software for immune sequencing data. Overall study context: Patients with relapsing-remitting, secondary progressive and progressive-relapsing multiple sclerosis courses were all represented.

The CDR3 is 14 amino acids. V dropped 4 bases and J dropped 8 bases, with 16 bases sitting between them. From germline, CDR1 is SGHDT and CDR2 YYEEEE. Unique molecular identifiers featured in each of the TCR beta cDNA libraries. A single record per CDR3 protein comes from TCRdb applying MiXCR to the PCR reads. The top ten hold over 10% of the sample, which has about 400,000 distinct CDR3 sequences, about a third seen once. This clonotype was seen a handful of times. The antigen is not known. General study findings and limits: Higher frequency in patients than in controls was seen for about five TRBV segments, with TRBV5-6, TRBV5-1 and TRBV20-1 among them.

The sample was blood. This receptor was taken from a girl aged 10-17 years with multiple sclerosis. V is TRBV5-6 and J is TRBJ2-1, with D perhaps matching TRBD2 (5 bases). The CDR3 is CASSRAVVGYEQFF. CDR3 nucleotide sequence: TGTGCCAGCAGCCGAGCGGTGGTGGGTTATGAGCAGTTCTTC. Full variable domain (remainder filled in from reference TRBV5-6 and TRBJ2-1): DAGVTQSPTHLIKTRGQQVTLRCSPKSGHDTVSWYQQALGQGPQFIFQYYEEEERQRGNFPDRFSGHQFPNYSSELNVNALLLGDSALYLCASSRAVVGYEQFFGPGTRLTVL.